This entry is about one T cell receptor beta chain. Its specificity is unknown. V was pared by 0 bases and J by 7 bases, with 4 bases between. The CDR3 is made up of 11 amino acids. Per germline, CDR1 GTSNPN and CDR2 SVGIG (reference sequence). This sample is drawn from a study of identical twins' blood T cells. Regarding the study as a whole: Mainly, cloneset size products determined shared clonotypes, twins included. Environmental influences on twin similarity could not be excluded.

TCR cDNA libraries were made from RNA using a previously described, modified protocol. Sample barcodes were added at both library ends during cDNA synthesis. TCRdb used MiXCR to reprocess the 5' RACE reads, holding one entry per CDR3 protein. This sample has hundreds of thousands of distinct CDR3 sequences, with about 28% found just once. This receptor was identified in a woman aged 18-55 years in good health. The chain is built from TRBV30 and TRBJ2-1; D gene ambiguous. The sequenced sample consisted of PBMCs. The CDR3 is CAWSVLNEQFF. The CDR3, as DNA: TGTGCCTGGAGTGTTTTGAATGAGCAGTTCTTC.